This TCR beta chain was found in a study of cytomegalovirus exposure and HLA in healthy donors. Primers: 60 Vbeta forward and 13 Jbeta reverse. Assay: immunoSEQ multiplex PCR; the TCRdb copy retains only in-frame clones and omits some. The sample lists 100,000 to 150,000 clones; approximately 69% were seen once. This receptor was identified in a woman between 50 and 59 years old in good health and CMV-seropositive. Sequencing was carried out using PBMCs.

CDR3: CATSRDRDSHPEKLFF. The CDR3 nucleotides are TGTGCCACCAGCAGAGATCGGGACAGCCACCCTGAAAAACTGTTTTTT. The genes are TRBV15 and TRBJ1-4, with 7 bases matching TRBD1. The V segment lost 0 bases and the J segment 7 bases; nucleotides outside the gene matches: 8. CDR1 LNHNV and CDR2 YYDKDF come from the germline V gene (reference sequence). The CDR3 runs 16 residues.